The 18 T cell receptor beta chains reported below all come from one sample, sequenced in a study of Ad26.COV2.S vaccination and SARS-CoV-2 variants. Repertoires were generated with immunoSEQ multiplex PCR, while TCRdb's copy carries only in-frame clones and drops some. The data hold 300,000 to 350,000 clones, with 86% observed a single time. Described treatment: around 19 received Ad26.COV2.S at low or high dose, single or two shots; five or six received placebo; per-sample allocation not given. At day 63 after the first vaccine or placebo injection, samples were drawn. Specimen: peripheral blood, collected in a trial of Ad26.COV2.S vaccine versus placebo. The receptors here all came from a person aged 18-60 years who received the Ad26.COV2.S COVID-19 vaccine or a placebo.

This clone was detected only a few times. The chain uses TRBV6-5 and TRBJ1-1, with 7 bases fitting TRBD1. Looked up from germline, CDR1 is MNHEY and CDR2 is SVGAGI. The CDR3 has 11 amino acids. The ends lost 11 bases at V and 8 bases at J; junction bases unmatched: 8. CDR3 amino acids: CAAGGTKEAFF. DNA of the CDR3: TGTGCCGCAGGGGGGACCAAGGAAGCTTTCTTT.

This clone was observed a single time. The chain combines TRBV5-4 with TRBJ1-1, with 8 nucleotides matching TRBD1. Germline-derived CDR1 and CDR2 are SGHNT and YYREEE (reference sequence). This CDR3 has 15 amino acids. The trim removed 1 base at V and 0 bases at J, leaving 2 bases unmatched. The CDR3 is CASSLRTGMNTEAFF. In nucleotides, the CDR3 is TGTGCCAGCAGCTTGCGGACAGGGATGAACACTGAAGCTTTCTTT.

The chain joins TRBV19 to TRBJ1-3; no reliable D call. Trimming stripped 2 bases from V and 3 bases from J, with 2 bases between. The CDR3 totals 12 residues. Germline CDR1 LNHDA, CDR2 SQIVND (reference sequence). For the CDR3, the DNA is TGTGCCAGTAGTATAATTGGAAACACCATATATTTT. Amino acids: CASSIIGNTIYF.

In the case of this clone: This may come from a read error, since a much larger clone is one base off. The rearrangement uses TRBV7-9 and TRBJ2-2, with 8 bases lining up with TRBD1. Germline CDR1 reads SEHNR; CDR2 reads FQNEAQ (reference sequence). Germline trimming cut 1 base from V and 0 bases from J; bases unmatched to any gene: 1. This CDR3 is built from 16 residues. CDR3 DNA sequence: TGTGCCAGCAGCTTAGGGACAGGGCCGAACACCGGGGAGCTGTTTTTT. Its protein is CASSLGTGPNTGELFF.

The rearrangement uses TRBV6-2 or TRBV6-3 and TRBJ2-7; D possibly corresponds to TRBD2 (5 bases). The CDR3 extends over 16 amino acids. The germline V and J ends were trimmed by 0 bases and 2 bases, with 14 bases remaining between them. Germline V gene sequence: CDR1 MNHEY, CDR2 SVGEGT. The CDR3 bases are TGTGCCAGCAGTTACTCGAAGCAACTCGGGGCCTACGAGCAGTACTTC. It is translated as CASSYSKQLGAYEQYF.

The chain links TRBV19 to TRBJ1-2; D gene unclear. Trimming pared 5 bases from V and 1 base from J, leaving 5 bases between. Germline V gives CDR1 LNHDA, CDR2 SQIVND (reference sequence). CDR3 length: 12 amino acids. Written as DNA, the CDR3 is TGTGCCAGTAGTCTTTATAACTATGGCTACACCTTC. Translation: CASSLYNYGYTF.

The CDR3 DNA follows: TGTGCCAGCCGAGAGGTGGGCAGCATGAACACTGAAGCTTTCTTT. Its translation is CASREVGSMNTEAFF. The chain is built from TRBV2 and TRBJ1-1, with D unresolved. The V and J ends lost 8 bases and 0 bases respectively, with 16 bases between them. CDR1 is SNHLY and CDR2 is FYNNEI in the germline V gene. The CDR3 consists of 15 residues.

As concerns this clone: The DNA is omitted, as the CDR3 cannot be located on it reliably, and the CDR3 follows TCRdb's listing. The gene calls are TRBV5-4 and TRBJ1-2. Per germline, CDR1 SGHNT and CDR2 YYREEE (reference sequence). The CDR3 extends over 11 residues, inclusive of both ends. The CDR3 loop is CASSLEGYTFF.

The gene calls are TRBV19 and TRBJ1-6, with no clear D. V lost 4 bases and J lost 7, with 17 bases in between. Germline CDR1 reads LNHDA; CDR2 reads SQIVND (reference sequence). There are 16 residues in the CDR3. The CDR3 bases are TGTGCCAGTAGTAACGGACTTATTAAGGGCAATTCACCCCTCCACTTT. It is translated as CASSNGLIKGNSPLHF.

The CDR3 region has the DNA TGTGCCAGCTCACCCGGGAGAGTTAGCAATCAGCCCCAGCATTTT. This sequence encodes CASSPGRVSNQPQHF. The rearrangement uses TRBV18 and TRBJ1-5; no clear D. Trimming cost V 3 bases and J 0 bases, with 9 bases left between them. Germline V gives CDR1 KGHSH, CDR2 LQKENI. The CDR3 has 15 residues. The whole variable domain, remainder taken from reference TRBV18 and TRBJ1-5, is NAGVMQNPRHLVRRRGQEARLRCSPMKGHSHVYWYRQLPEEGLKFMVYLQKENIIDESGMPKERFSAEFPKEGPSILRIQQVVRGDSAAYFCASSPGRVSNQPQHFGDGTRLSIL.

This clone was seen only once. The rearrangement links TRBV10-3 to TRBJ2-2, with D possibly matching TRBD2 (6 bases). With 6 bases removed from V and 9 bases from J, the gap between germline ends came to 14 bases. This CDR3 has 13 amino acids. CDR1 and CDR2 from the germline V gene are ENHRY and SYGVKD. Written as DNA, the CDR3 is TGTGCCATCAGCGGCGGGGCGGACCGGGAGCTGTTTTTT. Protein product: CAISGGADRELFF.

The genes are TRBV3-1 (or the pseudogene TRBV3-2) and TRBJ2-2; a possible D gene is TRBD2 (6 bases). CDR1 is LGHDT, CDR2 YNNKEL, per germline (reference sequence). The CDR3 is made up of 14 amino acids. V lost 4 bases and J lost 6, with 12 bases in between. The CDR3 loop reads CASSLGLRPGELFF. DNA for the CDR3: TGTGCCAGCAGCCTGGGACTTCGACCCGGGGAGCTGTTTTTT.

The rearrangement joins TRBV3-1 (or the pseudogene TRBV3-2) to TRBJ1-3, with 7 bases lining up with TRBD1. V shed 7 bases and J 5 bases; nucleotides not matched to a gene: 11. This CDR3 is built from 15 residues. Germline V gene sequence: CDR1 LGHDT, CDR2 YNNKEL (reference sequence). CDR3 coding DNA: TGTGCCAGCAAGGGGGCGACTACAGGAAGAAACACCATATATTTT. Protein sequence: CASKGATTGRNTIYF.

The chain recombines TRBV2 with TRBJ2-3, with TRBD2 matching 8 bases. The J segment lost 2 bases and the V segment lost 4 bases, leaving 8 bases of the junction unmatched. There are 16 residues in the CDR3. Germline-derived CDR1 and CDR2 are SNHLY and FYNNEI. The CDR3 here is CASSVLAGGATDTQYF. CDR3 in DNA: TGTGCCAGCAGTGTCCTCGCCGGGGGGGCCACAGATACGCAGTATTTT.

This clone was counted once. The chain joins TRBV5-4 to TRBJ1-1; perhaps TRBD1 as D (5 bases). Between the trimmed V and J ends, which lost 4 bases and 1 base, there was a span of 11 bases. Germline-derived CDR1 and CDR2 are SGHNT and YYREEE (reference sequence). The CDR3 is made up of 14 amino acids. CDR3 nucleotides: TGTGCCAGCAGCCAACTCAGGGAGAACACTGAAGCTTTCTTT. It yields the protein CASSQLRENTEAFF.

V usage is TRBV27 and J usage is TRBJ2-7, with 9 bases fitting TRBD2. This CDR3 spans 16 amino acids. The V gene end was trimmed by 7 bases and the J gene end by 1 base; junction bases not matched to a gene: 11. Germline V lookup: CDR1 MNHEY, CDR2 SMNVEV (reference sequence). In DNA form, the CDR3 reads TGTGCCAGCACCGCGGGGAGCGGGGGGACATCCTACGAGCAGTACTTC. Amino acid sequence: CASTAGSGGTSYEQYF.

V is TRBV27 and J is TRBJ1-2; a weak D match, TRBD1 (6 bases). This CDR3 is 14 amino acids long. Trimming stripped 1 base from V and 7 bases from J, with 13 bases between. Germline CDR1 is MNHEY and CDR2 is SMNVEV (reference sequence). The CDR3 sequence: CASSLFKGVLGYTF. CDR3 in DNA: TGTGCCAGCAGTTTATTTAAGGGGGTTCTTGGCTACACCTTC.

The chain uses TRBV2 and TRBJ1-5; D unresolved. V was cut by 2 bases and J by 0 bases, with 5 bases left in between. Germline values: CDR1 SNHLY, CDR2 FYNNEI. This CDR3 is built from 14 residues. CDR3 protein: CASSENSSNQPQHF. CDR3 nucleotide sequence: TGTGCCAGCAGTGAAAACAGTAGCAATCAGCCCCAGCATTTT. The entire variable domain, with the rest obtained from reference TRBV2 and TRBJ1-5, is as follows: EPEVTQTPSHQVTQMGQEVILRCVPISNHLYFYWYRQILGQKVEFLVSFYNNEISEKSEIFDDQFSVERPDGSNFTLKIRSTKLEDSAMYFCASSENSSNQPQHFGDGTRLSIL.